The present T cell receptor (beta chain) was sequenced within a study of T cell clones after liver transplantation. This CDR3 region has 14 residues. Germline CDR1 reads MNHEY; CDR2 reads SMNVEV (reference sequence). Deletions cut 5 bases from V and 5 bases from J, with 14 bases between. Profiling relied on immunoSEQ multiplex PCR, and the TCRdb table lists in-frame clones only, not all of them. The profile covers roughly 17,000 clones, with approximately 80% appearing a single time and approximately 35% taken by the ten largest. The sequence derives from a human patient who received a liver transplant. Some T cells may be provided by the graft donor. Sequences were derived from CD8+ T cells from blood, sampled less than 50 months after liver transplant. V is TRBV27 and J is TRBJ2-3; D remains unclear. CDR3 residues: CASSPNPDRDTQYF. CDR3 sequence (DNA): TGTGCCAGCAGTCCAAACCCCGACCGAGATACGCAGTATTTT.